A selection of T cell receptor beta chains follows, all from one sample in a study of blood T cells in healthy people across ages. MiXCR, applied by TCRdb to the 5' RACE reads, yields one record per CDR3 protein. This table has about a million distinct CDR3 sequences, about 51% appearing once. Sequencing used blood. The receptors come from a woman aged 60-75 years in good health. Each CDR3 is given with its conserved first and last residue. A D gene is named only where the DNA matches it firmly. Only some rows state a clone size, as once, few, many or a class for expanded clones.

V	size	D	J	DNA	CDR3
TRBV6-5	few	TRBD2	TRBJ2-7	TGTGCCAGCAGCCCCATGACTAGCGGGAGCTACGAGCAGTACTTC	CASSPMTSGSYEQYF
TRBV9	.	TRBD2	TRBJ2-1	TGTGCCAGCAGCGCACGGCAGAGCGGGACTGGCTACAATGAGCAGTTCTTC	CASSARQSGTGYNEQFF
TRBV28	.	TRBD1	TRBJ2-7	TGTGCCAGCAGTCCATTGGGACAGGGGAGCTCCTACGAGCAGTACTTC	CASSPLGQGSSYEQYF
TRBV4-3	.	.	TRBJ2-1	TGCGCCAGCAGCCAAGATCCGGGGGCCCGGTCATGGAATGAGCAGTTCTTC	CASSQDPGARSWNEQFF
TRBV20-1	.	TRBD2	TRBJ2-7	TGCAGTGCTAGAGATCACGGAGGGAGGGTTGAGCAGTACTTC	CSARDHGGRVEQYF
TRBV20-1	.	TRBD1	TRBJ1-4	TGCAGTGCTAGAGATGCCCGGACAGGGGGCCTTCATATGGGGGAAAAACTGTTTTTT	CSARDARTGGLHMGEKLFF
TRBV4-1	.	TRBD2	TRBJ2-1	TGCGCCAGCAGCCAAGCAGAGTCGACTAGCGGCCACAATGAGCAGTTCTTC	CASSQAESTSGHNEQFF
TRBV12-3/TRBV12-4	.	.	TRBJ2-3	TGTGCCAGCAGTTTGGGGTCACTAGCAGATACGCAGTATTTT	CASSLGSLADTQYF
TRBV5-1	.	TRBD1	TRBJ2-5	TGCGCCAGCAGCCCAGGGACAGGCCCTGGGGAGACCCAGTACTTC	CASSPGTGPGETQYF
TRBV28	few	.	TRBJ2-3	TGTGCCAGCAGTTTAAAACCTCCCACAGATACGCAGTATTTT	CASSLKPPTDTQYF
TRBV11-2	few	.	TRBJ1-4	TGTGCCAGCAGCCCAACCCCGAGTCGCGGTGAAAAACTGTTTTTT	CASSPTPSRGEKLFF
TRBV7-2	.	.	TRBJ2-5	TGTGCCAGCAGACGAACTGGGGCACGGGAGACCCAGTACTTC	CASRRTGARETQYF
TRBV20-1	.	.	TRBJ2-1	TGCAGTGCCACTTCCCGCCGCCTTAAGTTTGATGAGCAGTTCTTC	CSATSRRLKFDEQFF
TRBV20-1	.	.	TRBJ1-6	TGCAGTGCGGTCAGGGGCTCCTATAATTCACCCCTCCACTTT	CSAVRGSYNSPLHF
TRBV4-1	few	.	TRBJ2-7	TGCGCCAGCAGCCAGATGATGGAGGTAGTCTCCTACGAGCAGTACTTC	CASSQMMEVVSYEQYF
TRBV5-1	.	.	TRBJ2-7	TGCGCCAGCAGCTTGGACGGCAGAACCTCCTACGAGCAGTACTTC	CASSLDGRTSYEQYF
TRBV5-1	few	.	TRBJ2-7	TGCGCCAGCAGCTCCTCCGGGCTCTCCTACGAGCAGTACTTC	CASSSSGLSYEQYF
TRBV7-2	.	.	TRBJ2-1	TGTGCCAGCAGCCGTCCAGGGCGACGATTCAATGAGCAGTTCTTC	CASSRPGRRFNEQFF
TRBV7-8	many	.	TRBJ2-5	TGTGCCAGCACCCAAAGCGGAGCCCAAGAGACCCAGTACTTC	CASTQSGAQETQYF
TRBV20-1	.	TRBD1	TRBJ2-7	TGCAGTGCTAGCAGCCGGGACAGGGCCGTCTACGAGCAGTACTTC	CSASSRDRAVYEQYF
TRBV29-1	.	TRBD2	TRBJ2-5	TGCAGCGTTGAAATTTTCCTAGCGGGGTTACAAGAGACCCAGTACTTC	CSVEIFLAGLQETQYF
TRBV12-3/TRBV12-4	.	.	TRBJ2-7	TGTGCCAGCAGTTTACGTGGTGCCGTCGTTAGGCAGTACTTC	CASSLRGAVVRQYF
TRBV4-3	.	.	TRBJ2-1	TGCGCCAGCAGCCAAGATTCGGGACCTACTTACAATGAGCAGTTCTTC	CASSQDSGPTYNEQFF
TRBV2	many	TRBD2	TRBJ2-2	TGTGCCAGCAGGCTAGCGGAAGCGAACACCGGGGAGCTGTTTTTT	CASRLAEANTGELFF
TRBV27	.	.	TRBJ2-3	TGTGCCAGCAGTCCATCTTGGGGGGAGTATGGGGATACGCAGTATTTT	CASSPSWGEYGDTQYF
TRBV29-1	many	TRBD1	TRBJ2-3	TGCAGCGTTGTACCCCTCCGGGACAGGGCAACAGATACGCAGTATTTT	CSVVPLRDRATDTQYF
TRBV7-2	.	.	TRBJ2-7	TGTGCCAGCAGCTGGGATAGCGAGACCTACGAGCAGTACTTC	CASSWDSETYEQYF
TRBV7-9	.	.	TRBJ2-4	TGTGCCAGCAGTGGACAGAAACCAGCCAAAAACATTCAGTACTTC	CASSGQKPAKNIQYF
TRBV6-2/TRBV6-3	.	TRBD1	TRBJ2-3	TGTGCCAGCAGTTACAGCGGGACAGGGAACCCAGATACGCAGTATTTT	CASSYSGTGNPDTQYF
TRBV3-1	.	.	TRBJ2-5	TGTGCCAGCAGCCAAGCGTCCGCGGGGTCGGGGACCCAGTACTTC	CASSQASAGSGTQYF
TRBV27	.	.	TRBJ2-1	TGTGCCAGCAGCCGGGACTTCCCCCTTGCCAGCTCCTACAATGAGCAGTTCTTC	CASSRDFPLASSYNEQFF
TRBV7-2	.	TRBD1	TRBJ2-7	TGTGCCAGCAGCACAGGGGTCTACGAGCAGTACTTC	CASSTGVYEQYF
TRBV29-1	.	.	TRBJ1-1	TGCAGCGTTGTAGGGATACGAGCTTTCTTT	CSVVGIRAFF
TRBV20-1	few	TRBD2	TRBJ2-1	TGCAGTGCAGGGACTAGCGGGGGCAACAATGAGCAGTTCTTC	CSAGTSGGNNEQFF
TRBV6-5	.	.	TRBJ1-2	TGTGCCAGCTGGAATAGGGTTGGCTATGGCTACACCTTC	CASWNRVGYGYTF
TRBV12-3/TRBV12-4	.	TRBD2	TRBJ2-2	TGTGCCACCAAATTTAATCTGGCGGGAGGGTTTCAGATCGGGGAGCTGTTTTTT	CATKFNLAGGFQIGELFF
TRBV7-8	.	.	TRBJ2-5	TGTGCCAGCAGCCCGAGGGCTAGTGAGCAGTACTTC	CASSPRASEQYF
TRBV27	few	.	TRBJ2-1	TGTGCCAGCAGTTCGAAAGGACAGCAGCCCTACAATGAGCAGTTCTTC	CASSSKGQQPYNEQFF
TRBV7-9	few	.	TRBJ1-2	TGTGCCAGCAGCTCGCAGGTTCTCTATGGCTACACCTTC	CASSSQVLYGYTF
TRBV5-1	.	.	TRBJ2-7	TGCGCCAGCAGCAGGGGGGGCTTAGCGGGCCCAGGCTACGAGCAGTACTTC	CASSRGGLAGPGYEQYF
TRBV15	.	TRBD2	TRBJ2-3	TGTGCCACCAGCAGAGATCGAAGCGGGGGGGACGCGCAGTATTTT	CATSRDRSGGDAQYF
TRBV12-3/TRBV12-4	.	TRBD1	TRBJ2-7	TGTGCCAGCAGTTCGGGACAGTTGTCCAACGAGCAGTACTTC	CASSSGQLSNEQYF
TRBV7-9	.	TRBD1	TRBJ1-6	TGTGCCAGCAGCCGTACACAGGGGGCGCGATCACCCCTCCACTTT	CASSRTQGARSPLHF
TRBV7-3	.	.	TRBJ2-6	TGTGCCAGCAGCGGGAAAGGGGTAATCTCTGGGGCCAACGTCCTGACTTTC	CASSGKGVISGANVLTF
TRBV7-2	few	.	TRBJ2-7	TGTGCCAGCAGTCTCGACAGGCGCTACGAGCAGTACTTC	CASSLDRRYEQYF
TRBV10-3	few	TRBD2	TRBJ2-7	TGTGCCAGCCACTCACGGACGGGAGGGCCGGGGGAGCAGTACTTC	CASHSRTGGPGEQYF
TRBV6-6	few	.	TRBJ2-3	TGTGCCAGCGGTCTGGCAGATACGCAGTATTTT	CASGLADTQYF
TRBV7-9	.	.	TRBJ1-2	TGTGCCAGCAGCTTCCGGGACCTCCGGGGCTACACCTTC	CASSFRDLRGYTF
TRBV9	.	TRBD1	TRBJ2-2	TGTGCCAGCAGCGTAGCTTTGCCGGGACAGGGTTTAACCGGGGAGCTGTTTTTT	CASSVALPGQGLTGELFF
TRBV9	.	TRBD1	TRBJ1-1	TGTGCCAGCAGCGTAGATCCCACAGGGGACAACGAAGCTTTCTTT	CASSVDPTGDNEAFF
TRBV12-3/TRBV12-4	many	.	TRBJ2-5	TGTGCCAGCAGTTTAGTCGCCCAATCGGAGACCCAGTACTTC	CASSLVAQSETQYF
TRBV7-2	.	.	TRBJ2-3	TGTGCCAGCAGCTTAGTTTTCGATCCCACAGATACGCAGTATTTT	CASSLVFDPTDTQYF
TRBV20-1	few	.	TRBJ2-3	TGCAGTGCTAGACCCTCATCTTTGCTCGATACGCAGTATTTT	CSARPSSLLDTQYF
TRBV7-2	few	TRBD2	TRBJ2-4	TGTGCCAGCAGCAAGACTAGCGCTGAAAACATTCAGTACTTC	CASSKTSAENIQYF